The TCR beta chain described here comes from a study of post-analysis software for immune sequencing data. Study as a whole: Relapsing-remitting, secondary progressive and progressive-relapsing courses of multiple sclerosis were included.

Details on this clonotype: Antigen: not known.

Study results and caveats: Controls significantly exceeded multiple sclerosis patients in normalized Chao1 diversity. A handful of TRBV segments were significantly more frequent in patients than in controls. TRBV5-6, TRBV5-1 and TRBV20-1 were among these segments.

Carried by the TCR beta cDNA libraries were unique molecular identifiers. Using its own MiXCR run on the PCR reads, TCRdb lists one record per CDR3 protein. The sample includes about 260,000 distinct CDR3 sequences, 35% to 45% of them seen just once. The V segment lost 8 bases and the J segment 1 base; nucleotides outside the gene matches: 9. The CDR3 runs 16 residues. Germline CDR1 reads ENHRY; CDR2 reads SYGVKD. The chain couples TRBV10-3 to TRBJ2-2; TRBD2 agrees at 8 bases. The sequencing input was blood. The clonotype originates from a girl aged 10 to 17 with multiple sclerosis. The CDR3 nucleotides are TGTGCCATCGGATTTGACAGCGGGGGGAACACCGGGGAGCTGTTTTTT. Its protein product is CAIGFDSGGNTGELFF.